The entry below describes one T cell receptor (beta chain). This entry belongs to a study of blood T cell repertoires in COVID-19. Trimming at V came to 8 bases and at J to 6 bases, leaving 9 bases not matched to a gene. This CDR3 has 13 residues. Per the germline V gene, CDR1 is ENHRY and CDR2 is SYGVKD. As originally analysed: It was from reference gene primer amplification that nucleated cell counts were estimated. Produced via immunoSEQ multiplex PCR; TCRdb's table is partial and in-frame only. That table supplies the V and J calls and clone size; D and trimming were determined from the DNA. The sample yields 280,000 or so clones, around nine tenths seen once.

Sequencing was performed on PBMCs or T cells enriched from blood (not recorded which). This chain connects TRBV10-3 to TRBJ2-7; TRBD2 aligns across 8 bases. This TCR was recovered from a woman in her 40s who had recovered from COVID-19. CDR3 coding DNA: TGTGCCATCGCTCCCTCGGCGGGGGGCGAGCAGTACTTC. It specifies CAIAPSAGGEQYF.